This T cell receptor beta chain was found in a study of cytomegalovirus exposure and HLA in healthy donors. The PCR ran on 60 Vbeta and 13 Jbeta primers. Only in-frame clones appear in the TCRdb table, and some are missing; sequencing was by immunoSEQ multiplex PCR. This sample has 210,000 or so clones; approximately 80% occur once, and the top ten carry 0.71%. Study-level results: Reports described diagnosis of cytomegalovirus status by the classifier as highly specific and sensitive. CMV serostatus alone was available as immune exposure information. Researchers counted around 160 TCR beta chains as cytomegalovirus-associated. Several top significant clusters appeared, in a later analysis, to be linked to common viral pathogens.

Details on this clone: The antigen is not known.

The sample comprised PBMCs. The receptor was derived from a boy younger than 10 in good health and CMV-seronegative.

The CDR3 spells CASTPTGNSGANVLTF. In nucleotides, the CDR3 is TGTGCCAGTACTCCAACAGGAAACTCTGGGGCCAACGTCCTGACTTTC. The gene calls are TRBV19 and TRBJ2-6, with a tentative D call TRBD1 (5 bases). With 7 bases removed from V and 0 bases from J, the gap between germline ends came to 13 bases. Per the germline V gene, CDR1 is LNHDA and CDR2 is SQIVND (reference sequence). This CDR3 comprises 16 residues. The variable domain in full, completed from reference TRBV19 and TRBJ2-6, reads DGGITQSPKYLFRKEGQNVTLSCEQNLNHDAMYWYRQDPGQGLRLIYYSQIVNDFQKGDIAEGYSVSREKKESFPLTVTSAQKNPTAFYLCASTPTGNSGANVLTFGAGSRLTVL.